This T cell receptor (beta chain) derives from a study of blood T cells in healthy people across ages. Regarding this clonotype: What it binds is not known.

Findings and limits, study-wide: When set beside aged donors, long-lived donors presented more naive CD4+ cells and higher diversity. Roughly linear declines in TCR beta diversity per million T cells occurred with age.

A second PCR, run for about 7 to 11 cycles, used a sample-barcoded 5' primer plus a J-beta primer mix. With 12 random nucleotides, a template-switch adaptor tagged each individual cDNA molecule. MiXCR, run by TCRdb on the 5' RACE reads, gives a single entry per CDR3 protein. The repertoire holds about 690,000 distinct CDR3 sequences, with approximately 40% as singletons. Unmatched junction bases numbered 11, after V lost 0 bases and J lost 12 bases. Looked up from germline, CDR1 is SGDLS and CDR2 is YYNGEE. This CDR3 comprises 15 residues. The chain is built from TRBV9 and TRBJ2-3; TRBD2 matches at 9 bases. Sequences were obtained from blood. The clonotype was recovered from an elderly man in good health. The CDR3 loop reads CASSVGRGGQKTQYF. The CDR3 region has the DNA TGTGCCAGCAGCGTAGGGCGGGGGGGCCAGAAAACTCAGTATTTT.